This T cell receptor (beta chain) is drawn from a study of blood T cell repertoires in COVID-19. At the level of the study: Sample material is recorded as cDNA or gDNA derived from T cells, B-cell-depleted T cells, or PBMCs.

V shed 5 bases and J shed 9 bases, with 11 bases lying between them. The CDR3 consists of 13 residues. Germline CDR1 and CDR2: SGHAT and FQNNGV. Per the original methods: Amplification of reference gene primers was used by the study to estimate nucleated cell counts. Assay used: immunoSEQ multiplex PCR; TCRdb lists only in-frame clones, some missing. D and trimming come from the DNA, and the V and J calls and clone size come from that table. Altogether 200,000 to 300,000 clones are present, approximately 80% being singletons, with the ten largest covering 6.5% to 8.5%. Sequencing was performed on peripheral blood. The TCR sequence derives from a woman older than 75 with COVID-19, enrolled during active disease. The V and J genes are TRBV11-2 and TRBJ1-6; TRBD1 is a possible D gene (6 bases). CDR3 nucleotide sequence: TGTGCCAGCAGCCCATTAGGGGGTTCACCCCTCCACTTT. Its translation is CASSPLGGSPLHF.